This note documents a single TCR beta chain sequence. Its antigen is unknown. Germline V gives CDR1 SGDLS, CDR2 YYNGEE. The CDR3 length is 17 residues. Trimming left V 2 bases short and J 5 bases short, with 22 bases between. The data belong to a study of T cell responses to AZD1222 COVID-19 vaccine. Regarding the study as a whole: CD4 TCRs covered the whole spike, strongest at regions 160-218 and 743-854. AZD1222 recipients seropositive at baseline numbered only six or seven. Donors in the cohort were predominantly white British and more often female, and clonal diversity was possibly underestimated. As reported, nearly half of all spike-specific TCRs target variant regions that are unmutated.

TCRdb's copy holds only in-frame clones and misses some; the assay was immunoSEQ multiplex PCR. The sample includes about 100,000 clones, about 93% of them seen just once. The TCR originated in an adult in good health. The sequenced sample was peripheral blood, obtained on day 0 of AZD1222 vaccination. The chain combines TRBV9 with TRBJ1-2, with D possibly TRBD1 on 5 matching bases. The CDR3 DNA reads TGTGCCAGCAGCGTCACCGGGTTCTATGAAGAGGGGTATGGCTACACCTTC. Protein product: CASSVTGFYEEGYGYTF.